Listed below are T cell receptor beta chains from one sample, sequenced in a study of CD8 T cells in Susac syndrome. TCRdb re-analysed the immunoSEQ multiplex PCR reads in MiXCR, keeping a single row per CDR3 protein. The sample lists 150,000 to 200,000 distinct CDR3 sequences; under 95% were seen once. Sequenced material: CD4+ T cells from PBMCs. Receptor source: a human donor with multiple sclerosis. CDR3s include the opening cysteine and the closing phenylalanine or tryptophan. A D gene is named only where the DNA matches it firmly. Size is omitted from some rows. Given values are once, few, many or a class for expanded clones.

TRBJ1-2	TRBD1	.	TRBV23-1	CADRDSLLLNGGYTF	TGCGCCGACCGGGACAGCCTCTTACTCAACGGGGGCTACACCTTC
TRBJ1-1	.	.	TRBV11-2	CASRKPWQGEDTEAFF	TGTGCCAGCAGGAAACCATGGCAGGGTGAGGACACTGAAGCTTTCTTT
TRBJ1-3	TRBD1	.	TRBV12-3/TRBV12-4	CASSGRQGTGNTIYF	TGTGCCAGCAGTGGAAGACAGGGGACCGGAAACACCATATATTTT
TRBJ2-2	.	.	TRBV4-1	CASSRKGGQGSGELFF	TGCGCCAGCAGCCGAAAAGGAGGGCAGGGGTCCGGGGAGCTGTTTTTT
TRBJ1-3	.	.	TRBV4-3	CASSQEGLAGNTIYF	TGCGCCAGCAGCCAAGAGGGCCTGGCTGGAAACACCATATATTTT
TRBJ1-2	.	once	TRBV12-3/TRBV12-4	CASSLGGSFYGYTF	TGTGCCAGCAGTTTAGGAGGGTCCTTCTATGGCTACACCTTC
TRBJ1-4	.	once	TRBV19	CASSAFGSTNEKLFF	TGTGCCAGTAGTGCGTTTGGATCAACTAATGAAAAACTGTTTTTT
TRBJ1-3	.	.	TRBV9	CASSVGLPSSGNTIYF	TGTGCCAGCAGCGTCGGTCTCCCAAGCTCTGGAAACACCATATATTTT
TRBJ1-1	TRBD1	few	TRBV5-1	CASSILRGGVTEAFF	TGCGCCAGCAGCATCCTCAGGGGGGGTGTCACTGAAGCTTTCTTT
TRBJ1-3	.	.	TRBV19	CASSMVNSGNTIYF	TGTGCCAGTAGTATGGTGAACTCTGGAAACACCATATATTTT
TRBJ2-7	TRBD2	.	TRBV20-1	CSAPKVASGTYEQYF	TGCAGTGCCCCGAAGGTAGCTAGCGGAACCTACGAGCAGTACTTC
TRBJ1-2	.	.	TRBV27	CASSLEGRGEGYTF	TGTGCCAGCAGTTTAGAGGGCAGGGGCGAGGGCTACACCTTC
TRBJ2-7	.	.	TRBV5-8	CASSLAYGSSYEQYF	TGTGCCAGCAGCTTGGCGTACGGGTCCTCCTACGAGCAGTACTTC
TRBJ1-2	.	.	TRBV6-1	CASTPSSSYGYTF	TGTGCCAGCACCCCGTCCTCCAGCTATGGCTACACCTTC
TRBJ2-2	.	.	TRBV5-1	CASQDNPNTGELFF	TGCGCCAGCCAGGACAATCCGAACACCGGGGAGCTGTTTTTT
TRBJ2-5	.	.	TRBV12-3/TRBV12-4	CASRRTVQETQYF	TGTGCCAGCAGGAGGACGGTCCAAGAGACCCAGTACTTC
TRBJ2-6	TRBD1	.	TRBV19	CASRTGLPGANVLTF	TGTGCCAGTAGGACAGGGCTCCCTGGGGCCAACGTCCTGACTTTC
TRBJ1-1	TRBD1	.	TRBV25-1	CASSESQGASRFEAFF	TGTGCCAGCAGTGAGTCACAGGGGGCCTCCCGATTTGAGGCTTTCTTT
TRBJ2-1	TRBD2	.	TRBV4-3	CASSQSTSGRREQFF	TGCGCCAGCAGCCAATCAACTAGCGGGAGACGGGAGCAGTTCTTC
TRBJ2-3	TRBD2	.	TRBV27	CASSPWDYVDTQYF	TGTGCCAGCAGTCCATGGGACTATGTAGATACGCAGTATTTT
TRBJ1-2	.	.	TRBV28	CASSPHVDYGYTF	TGTGCCAGCAGTCCGCATGTAGACTATGGCTACACCTTC
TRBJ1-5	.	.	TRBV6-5	CASSSQGRVEGQPQHF	TGTGCCAGCAGTTCTCAGGGGAGGGTCGAAGGTCAGCCCCAGCATTTT
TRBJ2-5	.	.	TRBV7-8	CASSLEQFETQYF	TGTGCCAGCAGCCTCGAACAGTTTGAGACCCAGTACTTC
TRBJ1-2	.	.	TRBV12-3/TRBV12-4	CASSTQGSNYGYTF	TGTGCCAGCAGTACTCAAGGGTCTAACTATGGCTACACCTTC
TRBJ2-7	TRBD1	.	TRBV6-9	CASSYTGAERSYEQYF	TGTGCCAGCAGTTATACAGGGGCGGAACGGAGCTACGAGCAGTACTTC
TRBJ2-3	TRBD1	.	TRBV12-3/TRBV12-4	CASSFGQGAQDTQYF	TGTGCCAGCAGTTTCGGGCAGGGGGCCCAAGATACGCAGTATTTT
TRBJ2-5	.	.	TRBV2	CASSDREETQYF	TGTGCCAGCAGTGACAGGGAAGAGACCCAGTACTTC
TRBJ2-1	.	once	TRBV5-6	CASSLATAFSYNEQFF	TGTGCCAGCAGCTTGGCCACCGCGTTTTCCTACAATGAGCAGTTCTTC
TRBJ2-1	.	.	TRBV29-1	CSAGTKGTGEQFF	TGCAGCGCTGGGACCAAGGGGACGGGTGAGCAGTTCTTC
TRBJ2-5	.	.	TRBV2	CASRGTRETQYF	TGTGCCAGCCGGGGGACGAGAGAGACCCAGTACTTC
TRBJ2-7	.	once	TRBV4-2	CASSQAVAGPPDEQYF	TGTGCCAGCAGCCAAGCGGTGGCGGGCCCCCCGGACGAGCAGTACTTC
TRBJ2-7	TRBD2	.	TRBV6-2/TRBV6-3	CASRLAMSSYEQYF	TGTGCCAGCAGACTAGCGATGAGCTCCTACGAGCAGTACTTC
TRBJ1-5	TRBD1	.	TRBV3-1	CASSQYDRAPQHF	TGTGCCAGCAGCCAATACGACAGGGCTCCCCAGCATTTT
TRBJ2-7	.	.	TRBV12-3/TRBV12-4	CASSSTGRYEQYF	TGTGCCAGCAGCTCCACAGGCCGCTACGAGCAGTACTTC
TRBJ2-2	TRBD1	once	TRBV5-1	CASSLWTGLNTGELFF	TGCGCCAGCAGCTTGTGGACAGGGCTGAACACCGGGGAGCTGTTTTTT
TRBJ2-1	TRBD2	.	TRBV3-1	CASSQVLASGVYNEQFF	TGTGCCAGCAGCCAAGTGTTGGCTAGCGGGGTATACAATGAGCAGTTCTTC
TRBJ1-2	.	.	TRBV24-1	CATSDPGAVGYTF	TGTGCCACCAGTGACCCCGGGGCTGTGGGCTACACCTTC
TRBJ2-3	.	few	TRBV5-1	CASSLGLATTDTQYF	TGCGCCAGCAGCTTGGGGCTAGCCACCACAGATACGCAGTATTTT
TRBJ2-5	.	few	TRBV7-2	CASSSQGGETQYF	TGTGCCAGCAGCTCACAGGGTGGGGAGACCCAGTACTTC
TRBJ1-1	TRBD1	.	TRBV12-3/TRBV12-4	CASSSGPGQGETEAFF	TGTGCCAGCAGTTCGGGACCTGGACAGGGAGAGACTGAAGCTTTCTTT
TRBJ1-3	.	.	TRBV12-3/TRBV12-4	CASRITGSSGNTIYF	TGTGCCAGCAGAATAACAGGGAGCTCTGGAAACACCATATATTTT
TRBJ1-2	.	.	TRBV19	CASTIGGGRGYGYTF	TGTGCCAGTACCATTGGAGGGGGGCGCGGCTATGGCTACACCTTC
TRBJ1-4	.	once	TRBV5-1	CASSLGSGDNEKLFF	TGCGCCAGCAGTCTGGGTTCGGGGGATAATGAAAAACTGTTTTTT
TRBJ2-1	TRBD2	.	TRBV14	CASSPAVQAGVGNEQFF	TGTGCCAGCAGCCCCGCCGTGCAAGCGGGAGTAGGCAATGAGCAGTTCTTC
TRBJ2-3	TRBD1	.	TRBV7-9	CASSRGTGDATDTQYF	TGTGCCAGCAGCCGAGGGACAGGGGATGCGACAGATACGCAGTATTTT
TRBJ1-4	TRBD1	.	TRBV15	CATSRDRTGGGEKLFF	TGTGCCACCAGCAGAGATAGAACAGGGGGGGGTGAAAAACTGTTTTTT
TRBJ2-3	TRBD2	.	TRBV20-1	CSASRTSGSSDTQYF	TGCAGTGCTAGCAGGACTAGCGGGAGCTCAGATACGCAGTATTTT
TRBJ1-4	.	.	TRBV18	CASSVPGLGKLFF	TGTGCCAGCTCTGTCCCGGGACTGGGGAAACTGTTTTTT
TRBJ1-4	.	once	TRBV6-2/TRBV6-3	CASSSTGHPGEKLFF	TGTGCCAGCAGCTCTACAGGGCATCCGGGGGAAAAACTGTTTTTT
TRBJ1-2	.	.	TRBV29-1	CSVYNRSNYGYTF	TGCAGCGTTTATAACAGGTCTAACTATGGCTACACCTTC
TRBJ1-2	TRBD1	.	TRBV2	CASTGQGASYGYTF	TGTGCCAGCACGGGACAGGGGGCGAGCTATGGCTACACCTTC
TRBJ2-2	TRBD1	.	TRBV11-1	CASSLTGAGELFF	TGTGCCAGCAGCTTAACAGGGGCCGGGGAGCTGTTTTTT
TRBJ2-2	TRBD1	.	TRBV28	CASTDGRGYTNTGELFF	TGTGCCAGCACCGACGGCAGGGGGTATACGAACACCGGGGAGCTGTTTTTT
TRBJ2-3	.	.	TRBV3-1	CASSQDTSKDTQYF	TGTGCCAGCAGCCAAGACACTAGTAAGGATACGCAGTATTTT
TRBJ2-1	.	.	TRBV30	CAWSGVAYNEQFF	TGTGCCTGGAGTGGGGTGGCGTACAATGAGCAGTTCTTC
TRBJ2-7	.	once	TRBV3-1	CASSSWDKSYEQYF	TGTGCCAGCAGTTCCTGGGACAAATCCTACGAGCAGTACTTC
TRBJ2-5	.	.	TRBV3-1	CASKDSPGGTQYF	TGTGCCAGCAAAGATTCCCCCGGTGGGACCCAGTACTTC